The next 25 T cell receptor beta chains were all read from a single sample in a study of blood T cell repertoires in COVID-19. Sequencing used immunoSEQ multiplex PCR; TCRdb keeps in-frame clones, though not all of them. The table lists around 200,000 clones, 84% of them singletons. Source material: peripheral blood. Receptor source: a human donor in a cohort sampled during active COVID-19.

This chain uses TRBV4-1 with TRBJ1-5; no clear D gene. The germline CDR1 and CDR2 sequences are MGHRA and YSYEKL. This CDR3 spans 14 amino acids. V lost 2 bases and J lost 0, with 5 bases in between. The DNA for the CDR3 is TGCGCCAGCAGCCAACGGAGTAGCAATCAGCCCCAGCATTTT. Translation gives CASSQRSSNQPQHF.

This chain connects TRBV27 to TRBJ2-7, with 9 bases lining up with TRBD2. With V trimmed by 3 bases and J by 7 bases, 10 bases remained unmatched. Germline CDR1 is MNHEY and CDR2 is SMNVEV (reference sequence). The CDR3 has 15 amino acids. CDR3 sequence reads: CASSLNRGLAGEQYF. DNA for the CDR3: TGTGCCAGCAGTTTGAATAGGGGCCTAGCGGGGGAGCAGTACTTC.

The V call is TRBV19, the J call TRBJ1-5, with 7 bases aligning to TRBD1. This CDR3 has 14 amino acids. Germline V gene data show CDR1 as LNHDA and CDR2 as SQIVND (reference sequence). The V and J ends lost 3 bases and 5 bases, in that order; junction bases with no gene match: 4. CDR3 DNA: TGTGCCAGTAGTATTTGGGACAGCTATCAGCCCCAGCATTTT. Residues: CASSIWDSYQPQHF.

The chain carries TRBV4-1 and TRBJ2-3, with TRBD2 identical over 11 bases. CDR3 length: 15 residues. With 0 bases clipped from V and 5 bases from J, the junction kept 1 base outside the gene matches. CDR1 and CDR2 (germline): MGHRA, YSYEKL. This CDR3 reads CASSQDTSGGDTQYF. The CDR3 DNA is TGCGCCAGCAGCCAAGACACTAGCGGGGGAGATACGCAGTATTTT.

This clone appeared a single time. This chain connects TRBV4-1 to TRBJ2-7, with 10 bases that match TRBD1. V shed 9 bases and J 1 base; nucleotides not matched to a gene: 3. Germline-derived CDR1 and CDR2 are MGHRA and YSYEKL. This CDR3 contains 13 residues. The CDR3 DNA is TGCGCCAGTGGACAGGGGGAATCCTACGAGCAGTACTTC. Translated: CASGQGESYEQYF.

There are a few counts of this clone. CDR3 bases: TGTGCCAGCAGTTTATTTTTCGGGGGGACGCAATACAATGAGCAGTTCTTC. As protein: CASSLFFGGTQYNEQFF. The rearrangement joins TRBV27 to TRBJ2-1; 7 bases fit TRBD2. Germline-derived CDR1 and CDR2 are MNHEY and SMNVEV (reference sequence). With 1 base clipped from V and 4 bases from J, the junction kept 10 bases outside the gene matches. This CDR3 has 17 amino acids.

The V call is TRBV5-1, the J call TRBJ2-7; 8 nucleotides agree with TRBD1. Germline CDR1 is SGHRS and CDR2 is YFSETQ. With V trimmed by 3 bases and J by 7 bases, 6 bases remained unmatched. The CDR3 spans 13 residues. CDR3 sequence: CASSWQGAGEQYF. In nucleotides, the CDR3 is TGCGCCAGCAGCTGGCAGGGGGCGGGGGAGCAGTACTTC.

The chain has TRBV6-5 and TRBJ1-2; maybe TRBD1 (6 bases). This CDR3 contains 14 residues. V lost 4 bases and J lost 4, with 13 bases in between. In germline, CDR1 is MNHEY, CDR2 SVGAGI. Here the CDR3 DNA reads TGTGCCAGCAGTTCCAGAGGGGGATTCTATGGCTACACCTTC. Protein product: CASSSRGGFYGYTF.

This rearrangement joins TRBV13 to TRBJ2-5; 7 bases agree with TRBD2. Germline-derived CDR1 and CDR2 are PRHDT and FYEKMQ (reference sequence). The CDR3 has 16 amino acids. J was trimmed by 1 base and V by 4 bases; bases with no gene match: 9. The CDR3 is CASSSGLGTTQETQYF. In DNA form, the CDR3 reads TGTGCCAGCAGCTCAGGCTTGGGGACTACCCAAGAGACCCAGTACTTC.

The chain carries TRBV7-9 and TRBJ1-1, with TRBD1 matching 7 bases. Germline assignment: CDR1 SEHNR and CDR2 FQNEAQ (reference sequence). The CDR3 is 15 amino acids. V gave up 3 bases and J gave up 1 base; unmatched junction bases: 5. The chain's CDR3 is CASSFRQGGNTEAFF. For the CDR3, the DNA is TGTGCCAGCAGCTTCAGACAGGGAGGGAACACTGAAGCTTTCTTT.

V is TRBV21-1 and J is TRBJ2-6; TRBD1 was called by the table and not checked on the DNA. TRBV21-1 is deemed a pseudogene. This CDR3 is built from 19 residues. CDR3 DNA sequence: TGTGCCAGCAGCAAACCCCGACAGGGGGCATGCTCTGGGGCCAACGTCCTGACTTTC. Translation: CASSKPRQGACSGANVLTF.

The rearrangement joins TRBV5-1 to TRBJ2-7, with a possible D match to TRBD1 (6 bases). The CDR3 extends over 14 amino acids. Trimming took 0 bases from V and 5 from J, leaving 12 bases between them. Germline V gene sequence: CDR1 SGHRS, CDR2 YFSETQ. CDR3 coding DNA: TGCGCCAGCAGCTTGGTACAGGGATTACACGAGCAGTACTTC. This codes for CASSLVQGLHEQYF.

The gene calls are TRBV18 and TRBJ2-1; D may be TRBD1 (6 bases). The CDR3 runs 14 residues. V dropped 4 bases and J dropped 7 bases, with 14 bases sitting between them. Germline V gene lookup returns CDR1 KGHSH and CDR2 LQKENI. The CDR3, as DNA: TGTGCCAGCTCACGGGAACAGGGTAGGAATGAGCAGTTCTTC. It yields the protein CASSREQGRNEQFF.

This rearrangement joins TRBV6-1 to TRBJ2-7; maybe TRBD1 (5 bases). Germline loops: CDR1 MNHNS, CDR2 SASEGT. V was shortened by 3 bases and J by 6 bases, with 9 bases between the two germline ends. The CDR3 consists of 12 residues. The CDR3 region is CASSESRVEQYF. The CDR3 DNA reads as TGTGCCAGCAGTGAGTCCAGGGTCGAGCAGTACTTC.

The chain combines TRBV19 with TRBJ1-4; 9 positions agree with TRBD1. This CDR3 contains 17 residues. After removal of 4 bases from V and 5 bases from J, the junction contained 11 bases not matched to a gene. CDR1 and CDR2 (germline): LNHDA, SQIVND (reference sequence). DNA of the CDR3: TGTGCCAGTAGTAACACAGGGGGCTGGGAGGCGAATGAAAAACTGTTTTTT. Encoded protein: CASSNTGGWEANEKLFF.

V gene TRBV6-6 combines with J gene TRBJ1-1; D call uncertain. Germline CDR1 is MNHNY and CDR2 is SVGAGI (reference sequence). V dropped 4 bases and J dropped 1 base, with 7 bases sitting between them. There are 13 residues in the CDR3. The CDR3 nucleotides are TGTGCCAGCAGTTCCCTCCCGAACACTGAAGCTTTCTTT. Its translation is CASSSLPNTEAFF.

The chain carries TRBV7-6 and TRBJ2-3; TRBD1 might be the D (5 bases). Trimming took 3 bases from V and 2 from J, leaving 15 bases between them. Germline loops: CDR1 SGHVS, CDR2 FNYEAQ. CDR3 length: 16 residues. CDR3 sequence (DNA): TGTGCCAGCAGCTTCAGGGCCCTGTGGTCCACAGATACGCAGTATTTT. Amino acid sequence: CASSFRALWSTDTQYF.

The chain couples TRBV19 to TRBJ2-2; 9 positions match TRBD1. This CDR3 contains 15 residues. The V and J ends lost 3 bases and 5 bases, in that order; junction bases with no gene match: 4. Germline assignment: CDR1 LNHDA and CDR2 SQIVND (reference sequence). As DNA, the CDR3 is TGTGCCAGTAGTATCGGGACAGGGCATACCGGGGAGCTGTTTTTT. This gives the protein CASSIGTGHTGELFF.

The chain has TRBV2 and TRBJ2-7; D ambiguous. This CDR3 comprises 14 residues. CDR1 is SNHLY, CDR2 FYNNEI, per germline. V was trimmed by 4 bases and J by 0 bases, leaving 10 bases between them. The CDR3 DNA sequence: TGTGCCAGCAGTGTCAGCGAGGTCTCCTACGAGCAGTACTTC. This translates into CASSVSEVSYEQYF.

This clone appeared a single time. The chain recombines TRBV12-3 or TRBV12-4 with TRBJ2-3; no clear D. There are 13 residues in the CDR3. Trimming took 3 bases from V and 2 from J, leaving 6 bases between them. This CDR3 is CASSLVATDTQYF. CDR3 nucleotides: TGTGCCAGCAGTTTGGTAGCCACAGATACGCAGTATTTT.

The rearrangement joins TRBV5-4 to TRBJ1-3; 7 nucleotides line up with TRBD1. V shed 1 base, J shed 2 bases, and the junction held 9 bases outside the gene matches. Germline loops: CDR1 SGHNT, CDR2 YYREEE (reference sequence). The length of the CDR3 is 17 residues. The DNA for the CDR3 is TGTGCCAGCAGCTTGAGTTCCGGGCAGGGGGCTGGAAACACCATATATTTT. This sequence encodes CASSLSSGQGAGNTIYF.

About this clone itself: At one end the junction does not follow the germline gene, possibly because of a read error. This chain uses TRBV4-2 with TRBJ2-7; 10 bases are a match to TRBD2. The CDR3 runs 14 residues. CDR1 and CDR2 from the germline V gene are LGHNA and YNFKEQ. CDR3 DNA: TGTGCCAGCACCCAAACTAGCGGGGACCACGAGCAGTACTTC. It codes for CASTQTSGDHEQYF.

The J gene is TRBJ2-3, the V gene TRBV4-2; 12 nucleotides align to TRBD2. CDR3 size: 18 residues. The ends lost 1 base at V and 0 bases at J; junction bases unmatched: 5. From germline, CDR1 is LGHNA and CDR2 YNFKEQ. The CDR3 region has the DNA TGTGCCAGCAGCCAAGGACTAGCGGGAGCCATAAGCACAGATACGCAGTATTTT. It is translated as CASSQGLAGAISTDTQYF.

This clone has only one observation. The chain carries TRBV4-2 and TRBJ2-3; TRBD1 aligns across 8 bases. This CDR3 comprises 16 residues. In germline, CDR1 is LGHNA, CDR2 YNFKEQ. With V trimmed by 2 bases and J by 2 bases, 6 bases remained unmatched. The CDR3 DNA follows: TGTGCCAGCAGCCAAACCGCGACAGGGGCCACAGATACGCAGTATTTT. This sequence encodes CASSQTATGATDTQYF.

The chain uses TRBV13 and TRBJ1-1; D perhaps matches TRBD1 (5 bases). Germline CDR1 PRHDT, CDR2 FYEKMQ (reference sequence). V was pared by 5 bases and J by 2 bases, with 21 bases between. CDR3 length: 17 residues. CDR3 DNA sequence: TGTGCCAGCAGCGGAGACAGTGAAATTACTACAAACACTGAAGCTTTCTTT. It encodes CASSGDSEITTNTEAFF.